These 28 T cell receptor beta chains came from one sample sequenced in a study of blood T cell repertoires in COVID-19. Clones were read by immunoSEQ multiplex PCR, and TCRdb kept only the in-frame ones, dropping some. The table lists some 85,000 clones, 75% to 90% of them singletons, with roughly a fifth in the top ten. Source material: peripheral blood. These receptors all stem from a woman older than 75 with acute or convalescent COVID-19.

This clone was seen a few times. The J gene is TRBJ2-7, the V gene TRBV6-5; 8 bases map to TRBD2. The CDR3 consists of 14 residues. The V and J ends lost 2 bases and 0 bases, in that order; junction bases with no gene match: 0. The germline V gene encodes CDR1 MNHEY and CDR2 SVGAGI. The CDR3 region is CASSYTSGSYEQYF. In nucleotides, the CDR3 is TGTGCCAGCAGTTACACTAGCGGCTCCTACGAGCAGTACTTC.

The chain carries TRBV29-1 and TRBJ2-3, with 9 nucleotides matching TRBD1. J lost 0 bases, V lost 3 bases, and 7 bases had no gene match. From germline, CDR1 is SQVTM and CDR2 ANQGSEA. This CDR3 has 16 amino acids. The CDR3 DNA follows: TGCAGCGTTGAGGGGACAGGGACTTCTAGCACAGATACGCAGTATTTT. It specifies CSVEGTGTSSTDTQYF.

The CDR3 bases are TGTGCCAGCAGCCAAGGGGACAGAGTCGACTACGAGCAGTACTTC. This translates into CASSQGDRVDYEQYF. The rearrangement uses TRBV3-1 (or the pseudogene TRBV3-2) and TRBJ2-7, with 7 bases fitting TRBD1. Germline lookup yields CDR1 LGHDT and CDR2 YNNKEL (reference sequence). The CDR3 sequence is 15 residues long. V was clipped by 1 base and J by 3 bases; unmatched bases: 6.

The chain carries TRBV6-2 or TRBV6-3 and TRBJ1-1, with 9 bases lining up with TRBD1. Trimming took 5 bases from V and 5 from J; bases not matched to a gene: 6. CDR1 and CDR2 (germline): MNHEY, SVGEGT. The CDR3 length is 14 residues. CDR3 sequence (DNA): TGTGCCAGCAGTCTAGGGACAGGGTGGACTGAAGCTTTCTTT. It translates to CASSLGTGWTEAFF.

This clone was seen a single time. J is TRBJ2-1 and V is TRBV19, with D tentatively TRBD2 (5 bases). The CDR3 is 15 amino acids. With 3 bases removed from V and 1 base from J, the gap between germline ends came to 10 bases. Germline V lookup: CDR1 LNHDA, CDR2 SQIVND (reference sequence). CDR3 bases: TGTGCCAGTAGTATGGAGACGGGATCCTACAATGAGCAGTTCTTC. This gives the protein CASSMETGSYNEQFF.

The J gene is TRBJ2-3, the V gene TRBV30, with 13 bases identical to TRBD2. The CDR3 has 15 amino acids. V shed 3 bases and J 3 bases; nucleotides not matched to a gene: 3. The germline V gene encodes CDR1 GTSNPN and CDR2 SVGIG (reference sequence). CDR3 bases: TGTGCCTGGAGATGGACTAGCGGGAGAACAGATACGCAGTATTTT. It is translated as CAWRWTSGRTDTQYF.

The V call is TRBV9, the J call TRBJ1-2; D is uncertain. The CDR3 has 14 residues. The germline V gene encodes CDR1 SGDLS and CDR2 YYNGEE. V lost 4 bases and J 7 bases, leaving 17 bases between the germline ends. The CDR3 nucleotides read TGTGCCAGCAGCCCCCGACATGTGGGGAGTGGCTACACCTTC. Protein product: CASSPRHVGSGYTF.

The chain couples TRBV6-5 to TRBJ2-3; 7 nucleotides line up with TRBD2. The V segment lost 2 bases and the J segment 5 bases; nucleotides outside the gene matches: 10. This CDR3 is 16 amino acids long. CDR1 and CDR2 from the germline V gene are MNHEY and SVGAGI. The CDR3: CASSYGGAGEGDTQYF. CDR3 coding DNA: TGTGCCAGCAGTTACGGAGGCGCGGGGGAGGGAGATACGCAGTATTTT.

This clone appeared once. CDR3 DNA sequence: TGTGCCAGCAGCTTGAAGGGACAGTGGAACACTGAAGCTTTCTTT. It is translated as CASSLKGQWNTEAFF. The chain links TRBV7-9 to TRBJ1-1, with 7 bases identical to TRBD1. The CDR3 loop spans 15 amino acids. CDR1 and CDR2 from the germline V gene are SEHNR and FQNEAQ (reference sequence). The V gene end was trimmed by 3 bases and the J gene end by 1 base; junction bases not matched to a gene: 5.

The chain links TRBV5-6 to TRBJ1-6, with 7 bases matching TRBD1. CDR1 is SGHDT, CDR2 YYEEEE, per germline. CDR3 size: 14 residues. V shed 1 base and J 9 bases; nucleotides not matched to a gene: 4. As DNA, the CDR3 is TGTGCCAGCAGCTTGACAGGGGATCCTTCACCCCTCCACTTT. Residues: CASSLTGDPSPLHF.

The genes are TRBV11-2 and TRBJ2-2, with D perhaps TRBD2 (6 bases). Germline-derived CDR1 and CDR2 are SGHAT and FQNNGV. The CDR3 is 18 residues long. The V end was cut by 1 base, the J end by 4 bases, with 19 bases between. CDR3 protein: CASSLGPFWEVGTGELFF. DNA for the CDR3: TGTGCCAGCAGCTTAGGCCCCTTTTGGGAGGTTGGCACCGGGGAGCTGTTTTTT.

The genes are TRBV24-1 and TRBJ2-1; 8 bases are shared with TRBD1. The CDR3 has 15 residues. Trimming removed 4 bases from V and 7 bases from J; junction bases left unmatched: 8. The germline CDR1 and CDR2 sequences are KGHDR and SFDVKD. CDR3 in DNA: TGTGCCACCAGTGACCCAGGACAGGGAAGTAATGAGCAGTTCTTC. Its protein is CATSDPGQGSNEQFF.

This clone has only one observation. The chain is built from TRBV6-5 and TRBJ1-6; tentative D call: TRBD1 (5 bases). The CDR3 runs to 15 residues. V lost 6 bases and J lost 5, with 14 bases in between. Germline V CDR1 and CDR2: MNHEY, SVGAGI. CDR3 in DNA: TGTGCCAGCAGCACGCTTGGGGGGGATAATTCACCCCTCCACTTT. Encoded protein: CASSTLGGDNSPLHF.

This clone has just a few counts. This chain uses TRBV12-3 or TRBV12-4 with TRBJ1-5; 8 positions agree with TRBD1. J lost 3 bases, V lost 6 bases, and 1 base had no gene match. The CDR3 runs 13 residues. The CDR3 DNA is TGTGCCAGCAGGGGACAGGACAATCAGCCCCAGCATTTT. It yields the protein CASRGQDNQPQHF.

V and J are TRBV10-3 and TRBJ2-3; TRBD2 aligns across 11 bases. The J segment lost 3 bases and the V segment lost 5 bases, leaving 7 bases of the junction unmatched. The CDR3 length is 16 residues. The germline V gene has CDR1 ENHRY and CDR2 SYGVKD. Here the CDR3 DNA reads TGTGCCATCAGTAGAGATAGCGGGGGGGCTACAGATACGCAGTATTTT. The encoded protein is CAISRDSGGATDTQYF.

This chain connects TRBV3-1 (or the pseudogene TRBV3-2) to TRBJ1-3; 9 nucleotides align to TRBD1. The J segment lost 4 bases and the V segment lost 1 base, leaving 2 bases of the junction unmatched. In germline, CDR1 is LGHDT, CDR2 YNNKEL (reference sequence). The CDR3 sequence is 15 residues long. The CDR3 DNA sequence: TGTGCCAGCAGCCAAGGACAGGGGGGAGGAAACACCATATATTTT. Encoded protein: CASSQGQGGGNTIYF.

The rearrangement uses TRBV19 and TRBJ1-4, with 8 bases identical to TRBD1. Looked up from germline, CDR1 is LNHDA and CDR2 is SQIVND (reference sequence). The CDR3 is made up of 17 amino acids. Trimming cost V 5 bases and J 0 bases; bases outside gene matches: 8. CDR3 coding DNA: TGTGCCAGTAGTGACCTCGGACAGGGTCCAACTAATGAAAAACTGTTTTTT. Translation gives CASSDLGQGPTNEKLFF.

The CDR3, as DNA: TGCGCCAGCAGCTTAGAGGGGGCCAGCGGTAATACGCAGTATTTT. Translated: CASSLEGASGNTQYF. The gene calls are TRBV5-1 and TRBJ2-3; TRBD1 aligns across 7 bases. This CDR3 region has 15 residues. Germline CDR1 reads SGHRS; CDR2 reads YFSETQ. V trimming: 2 bases; J trimming: 7 bases; junction bases outside the gene matches: 10.

The table lists this clone with a few counts. CDR3 loop: CASSPGRAIYEQYF. CDR3 in DNA: TGTGCCAGCAGTCCTGGCAGGGCGATCTACGAGCAGTACTTC. The chain is built from TRBV7-9 and TRBJ2-7; maybe TRBD1 (5 bases). Trimming pared 6 bases from V and 3 bases from J, leaving 15 bases between. Germline assignment: CDR1 SEHNR and CDR2 FQNEAQ (reference sequence). This CDR3 has 14 amino acids.

The J gene is TRBJ1-2, the V gene TRBV30, with D possibly TRBD1 on 5 matching bases. Trimming cost V 4 bases and J 6 bases, with 15 bases left between them. The CDR3 consists of 13 residues. CDR1 and CDR2 (germline): GTSNPN, SVGIG (reference sequence). The CDR3 bases are TGTGCCTGGAAGCGGGGGGACGTGGATGGCTACACCTTC. Translated: CAWKRGDVDGYTF.

This rearrangement joins TRBV18 to TRBJ1-4; 7 nucleotides match TRBD1. The trim removed 4 bases at V and 0 bases at J, leaving 5 bases unmatched. From germline, CDR1 is KGHSH and CDR2 LQKENI. This CDR3 is built from 16 residues. CDR3 in DNA: TGTGCCAGCTCACTCAACGGACAGGCAACTAATGAAAAACTGTTTTTT. It is translated as CASSLNGQATNEKLFF.

This clone was observed a few times. The chain uses TRBV27 and TRBJ1-2; 8 bases fit TRBD1. The CDR3 is 15 residues long. J was trimmed by 5 bases and V by 5 bases; bases with no gene match: 10. Per the germline V gene, CDR1 is MNHEY and CDR2 is SMNVEV (reference sequence). CDR3 amino acids: CASSTTGAPFYGYTF. The DNA of the CDR3 is TGTGCCAGCAGTACGACAGGGGCCCCGTTTTATGGCTACACCTTC.

The V gene is TRBV4-1, the J gene TRBJ2-7; D is unresolved. Germline V gives CDR1 MGHRA, CDR2 YSYEKL. The CDR3 has 14 amino acids. Trimming removed 1 base from V and 0 bases from J, with 7 bases in between. The CDR3 DNA follows: TGCGCCAGCAGCCAAGGCGGTGCCTCCTACGAGCAGTACTTC. Protein sequence: CASSQGGASYEQYF.

The chain joins TRBV6-5 to TRBJ2-5; the match to TRBD1 covers 8 bases. Germline CDR1 and CDR2: MNHEY and SVGAGI. Trimming took 2 bases from V and 4 from J; bases not matched to a gene: 6. This CDR3 region has 15 residues. The CDR3 sequence: CASSYGRGRSETQYF. The CDR3 region has the DNA TGTGCCAGCAGTTACGGCAGGGGGCGCTCAGAGACCCAGTACTTC.

This sequence joins TRBV7-9 and TRBJ2-3; TRBD2 agrees at 12 bases. CDR3 length: 15 residues. The junction had 4 bases not matched to a gene; V was cut back by 0 bases and J by 9 bases. Per the germline V gene, CDR1 is SEHNR and CDR2 is FQNEAQ (reference sequence). The CDR3 sequence is CASSLAEGTSGTQYF. Here the CDR3 DNA reads TGTGCCAGCAGCTTAGCCGAGGGGACTAGCGGGACGCAGTATTTT.

The rearrangement uses TRBV12-3 or TRBV12-4 and TRBJ1-2; 7 bases match TRBD1. The trim removed 6 bases at V and 4 bases at J, leaving 5 bases unmatched. This CDR3 is 13 amino acids long. As DNA, the CDR3 is TGTGCCAGCAGGGGGGACAGCTTCTATGGCTACACCTTC. Amino acids: CASRGDSFYGYTF.

The genes are TRBV7-9 and TRBJ2-1, with 7 bases lining up with TRBD2. CDR3 size: 15 residues. Germline-derived CDR1 and CDR2 are SEHNR and FQNEAQ (reference sequence). V trimming: 7 bases; J trimming: 10 bases; junction bases outside the gene matches: 16. The CDR3 nucleotides are TGTGCCAGCACCCCGGGACTAACAAACGCAGGGGAGCAGTTCTTC. Translation gives CASTPGLTNAGEQFF.

This clone was found a few times. The chain carries TRBV19 and TRBJ1-1; TRBD1 aligns across 8 bases. The trim removed 4 bases at V and 3 bases at J, leaving 4 bases unmatched. The CDR3 loop spans 14 amino acids. The germline V gene encodes CDR1 LNHDA and CDR2 SQIVND (reference sequence). The CDR3 region has the DNA TGTGCCAGTAGTAGGGGACAGGCGTACACTGAAGCTTTCTTT. This gives the protein CASSRGQAYTEAFF.